This record covers a single TCR beta chain. This CDR3 is built from 15 residues. CDR1 SGHNT and CDR2 YYREEE come from the germline V gene (reference sequence). The junction had 5 bases not matched to a gene; V was cut back by 3 bases and J by 4 bases. The data are from a study of neoadjuvant anti-PD-1 for oral cavity cancer. As to time point: after neoadjuvant nivolumab, at surgical resection. Six replicates per PBMC sample, mostly from roughly 500 ng of genomic DNA. Here immunoSEQ multiplex PCR was the method, and the copy in TCRdb shows in-frame clones only, minus some. The sample consists of 13,000 or so clones, 60% to 85% of them appearing once.

The sequencing used PBMCs, collected after nivolumab (anti-PD-1) treatment. The chain joins TRBV5-4 to TRBJ1-2; 11 nucleotides line up with TRBD1. The source is a person aged 35-79 years with oral cavity squamous cell carcinoma. The chain's CDR3 is CASSSGTGGTYGYTF. CDR3 coding DNA: TGTGCCAGCAGCTCGGGGACAGGGGGAACCTATGGCTACACCTTC.